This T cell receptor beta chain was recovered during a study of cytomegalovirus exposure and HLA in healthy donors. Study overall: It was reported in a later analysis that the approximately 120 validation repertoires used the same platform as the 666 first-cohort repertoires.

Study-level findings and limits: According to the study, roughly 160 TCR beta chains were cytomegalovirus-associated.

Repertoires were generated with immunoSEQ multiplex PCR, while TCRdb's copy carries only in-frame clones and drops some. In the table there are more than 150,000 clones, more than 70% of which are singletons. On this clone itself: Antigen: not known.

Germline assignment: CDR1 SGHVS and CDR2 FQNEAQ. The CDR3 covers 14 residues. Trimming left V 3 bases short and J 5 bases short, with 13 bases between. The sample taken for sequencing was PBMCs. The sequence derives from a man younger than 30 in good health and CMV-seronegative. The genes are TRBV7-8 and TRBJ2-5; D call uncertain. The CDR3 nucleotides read TGTGCCAGCAGCTTCCGCGGAATTCGGGAGACCCAGTACTTC. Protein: CASSFRGIRETQYF.